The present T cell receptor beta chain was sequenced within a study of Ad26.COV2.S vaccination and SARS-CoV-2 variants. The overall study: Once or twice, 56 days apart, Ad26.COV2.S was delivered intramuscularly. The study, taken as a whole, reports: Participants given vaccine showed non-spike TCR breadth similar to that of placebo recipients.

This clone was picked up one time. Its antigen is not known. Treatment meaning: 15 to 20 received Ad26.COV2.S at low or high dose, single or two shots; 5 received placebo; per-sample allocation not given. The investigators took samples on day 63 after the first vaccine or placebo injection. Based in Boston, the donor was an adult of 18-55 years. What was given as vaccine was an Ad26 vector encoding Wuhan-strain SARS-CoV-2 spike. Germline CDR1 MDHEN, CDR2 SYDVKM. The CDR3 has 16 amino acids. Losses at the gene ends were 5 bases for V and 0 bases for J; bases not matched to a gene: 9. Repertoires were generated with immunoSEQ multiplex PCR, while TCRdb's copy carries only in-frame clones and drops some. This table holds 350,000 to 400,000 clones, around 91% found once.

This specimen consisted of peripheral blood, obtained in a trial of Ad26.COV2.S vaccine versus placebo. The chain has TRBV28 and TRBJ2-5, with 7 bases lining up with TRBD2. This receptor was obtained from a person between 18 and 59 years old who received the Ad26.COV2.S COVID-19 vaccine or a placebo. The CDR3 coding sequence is TGTGCCAGCAGTGCCGTCGAGCGGGGCCACCAAGAGACCCAGTACTTC. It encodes CASSAVERGHQETQYF.